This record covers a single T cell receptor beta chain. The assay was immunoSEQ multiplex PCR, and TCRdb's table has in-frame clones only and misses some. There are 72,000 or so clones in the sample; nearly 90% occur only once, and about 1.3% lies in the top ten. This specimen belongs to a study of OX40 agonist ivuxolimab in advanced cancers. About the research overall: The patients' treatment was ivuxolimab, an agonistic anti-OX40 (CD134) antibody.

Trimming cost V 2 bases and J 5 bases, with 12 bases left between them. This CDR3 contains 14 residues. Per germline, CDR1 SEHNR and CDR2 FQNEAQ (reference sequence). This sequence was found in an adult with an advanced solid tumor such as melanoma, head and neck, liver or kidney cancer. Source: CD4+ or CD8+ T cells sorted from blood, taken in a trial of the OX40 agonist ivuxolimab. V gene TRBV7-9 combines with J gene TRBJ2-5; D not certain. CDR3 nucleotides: TGTGCCAGCAGCTTATCCTCCGGGCGGGAGACCCAGTACTTC. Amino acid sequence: CASSLSSGRETQYF.